Shown below are 19 T cell receptor beta chains from a single sample sequenced in a study of blood T cell repertoires in COVID-19. Method: immunoSEQ multiplex PCR; TCRdb's copy keeps in-frame clones and lacks some. In the table there are about 230,000 clones, 65% to 85% of which are singletons. Sequencing was performed on peripheral blood. Every receptor here comes from a man aged 40-55 years with acute or convalescent COVID-19.

V is TRBV5-6 and J is TRBJ1-4; 8 bases match TRBD1. CDR1 is SGHDT and CDR2 is YYEEEE in the germline V gene. Trimming took 4 bases from V and 10 from J; bases not matched to a gene: 15. This CDR3 spans 16 amino acids. CDR3 in DNA: TGTGCCAGCAGCACCCAAGGGGGCAGGGGGCTCGGAAAACTGTTTTTT. It yields the protein CASSTQGGRGLGKLFF. Variable domain in full (rest from reference TRBV5-6 and TRBJ1-4): DAGVTQSPTHLIKTRGQQVTLRCSPKSGHDTVSWYQQALGQGPQFIFQYYEEEERQRGNFPDRFSGHQFPNYSSELNVNALLLGDSALYLCASSTQGGRGLGKLFFGSGTQLSVL.

This chain links TRBV30 with TRBJ1-2; D might be TRBD1 (5 bases). V shed 2 bases and J shed 5 bases, with 12 bases lying between them. The germline CDR1 and CDR2 sequences are GTSNPN and SVGIG (reference sequence). The CDR3 runs 13 residues. CDR3 sequence: CAWSKGNQYGYTF. DNA of the CDR3: TGTGCCTGGAGTAAGGGGAATCAATATGGCTACACCTTC.

The rearrangement links TRBV4-1 to TRBJ2-3; 8 bases agree with TRBD2. The trim removed 4 bases at V and 6 bases at J, leaving 15 bases unmatched. The CDR3 is 17 amino acids. Germline loops: CDR1 MGHRA, CDR2 YSYEKL. The CDR3 loop is CASSLHSGGTRVDTQYF. The CDR3 DNA reads TGCGCCAGCAGCCTCCACTCAGGAGGGACTAGGGTGGATACGCAGTATTTT.

In the case of this clone: The same CDR3 also results from other DNA sequences found in this sample. The J gene is TRBJ1-1, the V gene TRBV5-1; 10 bases align to TRBD1. V lost 3 bases and J lost 4; bases outside the gene matches: 3. The CDR3 covers 14 residues. CDR1 is SGHRS and CDR2 is YFSETQ in the germline V gene. For the CDR3, the DNA is TGCGCCAGCAGCTCAGGACAGGGGGGCACTGAAGCTTTCTTT. This codes for CASSSGQGGTEAFF.

The chain uses TRBV3-1 (or the pseudogene TRBV3-2) and TRBJ1-5, with D possibly TRBD1 on 6 matching bases. The CDR3 extends over 19 amino acids. V was trimmed by 0 bases and J by 3 bases, leaving 21 bases between them. Germline values: CDR1 LGHDT, CDR2 YNNKEL (reference sequence). CDR3 amino acids: CASSQEVRSRTADNQPQHF. The DNA for the CDR3 is TGTGCCAGCAGCCAAGAAGTCCGAAGTCGGACAGCAGACAATCAGCCCCAGCATTTT.

There are a few counts of this clone. The V call is TRBV19, the J call TRBJ1-2; D gene ambiguous. The V gene lost 3 bases and the J gene lost 2 bases, with 7 bases spanning the gap. CDR1 is LNHDA and CDR2 is SQIVND in the germline V gene (reference sequence). The CDR3 loop spans 13 amino acids. The CDR3 sequence is CASSISRNYGYTF. The CDR3 region has the DNA TGTGCCAGTAGTATTAGTAGAAACTATGGCTACACCTTC. Complete variable domain (other parts from reference TRBV19 and TRBJ1-2): DGGITQSPKYLFRKEGQNVTLSCEQNLNHDAMYWYRQDPGQGLRLIYYSQIVNDFQKGDIAEGYSVSREKKESFPLTVTSAQKNPTAFYLCASSISRNYGYTFGSGTRLTVV.

This chain joins TRBV5-4 and TRBJ2-1, with 10 positions matching TRBD2. In germline, CDR1 is SGHNT, CDR2 YYREEE (reference sequence). This CDR3 is 17 amino acids long. J gave up 4 bases and V 0 bases, and 7 bases lay outside the gene matches. Written as DNA, the CDR3 is TGTGCCAGCAGCTTGGATTTGGGACTAGCGAGTTACAATGAGCAGTTCTTC. It translates to CASSLDLGLASYNEQFF.

The rearrangement joins TRBV5-1 to TRBJ2-7; 7 nucleotides line up with TRBD1. CDR3 length equals 14 residues. V lost 5 bases to trimming and J lost 3 bases; unmatched junction nucleotides: 8. Germline V gene lookup returns CDR1 SGHRS and CDR2 YFSETQ. For the CDR3, the DNA is TGCGCCAGCAGTCCCACGGGACAGAGCTACGAGCAGTACTTC. Its protein is CASSPTGQSYEQYF.

This rearrangement joins TRBV7-6 to TRBJ2-6, with D possibly TRBD1 on 5 matching bases. The germline CDR1 and CDR2 sequences are SGHVS and FNYEAQ. The CDR3 loop spans 18 amino acids. V dropped 5 bases and J dropped 2 bases, with 19 bases sitting between them. CDR3 nucleotide sequence: TGTGCCAGCAGCCGTAAAAGCAGGGATTGGACTGGGGCCAACGTCCTGACTTTC. Translated: CASSRKSRDWTGANVLTF.

This chain links TRBV15 with TRBJ1-4; D may be TRBD1 (5 bases). Trimming cost V 2 bases and J 7 bases, with 14 bases left between them. Germline V lookup: CDR1 LNHNV, CDR2 YYDKDF (reference sequence). The CDR3 covers 15 residues. The CDR3 nucleotides are TGTGCCACCAGCAGAACCAGACAGCAGATTGAAAAACTGTTTTTT. It encodes CATSRTRQQIEKLFF.

The CDR3 DNA sequence: TGTGCCAGCAGCCAGGGATCCGGACTAGCGGGAGGGCCGGAGACCCAGTACTTC. It encodes CASSQGSGLAGGPETQYF. The genes are TRBV3-1 (or the pseudogene TRBV3-2) and TRBJ2-5; 15 positions match TRBD2. This CDR3 comprises 18 residues. J was trimmed by 5 bases and V by 3 bases; bases with no gene match: 10. The germline V gene encodes CDR1 LGHDT and CDR2 YNNKEL (reference sequence).

This clone was seen repeatedly, ten times or more. CDR3 protein: CASGGLNNQPQHF. CDR3 coding DNA: TGTGCCAGTGGGGGGTTAAACAATCAGCCCCAGCATTTT. The chain joins TRBV25-1 to TRBJ1-5, with D possibly being TRBD1 (5 bases). Germline loops: CDR1 MGHDK, CDR2 SYGVNS. Trimming took off 9 bases at V and 3 bases at J, with 12 bases between the two ends. The CDR3 totals 13 residues.

The chain links TRBV30 to TRBJ2-5; no reliable D call. This CDR3 has 12 residues. Trimming left V 8 bases short and J 4 bases short, with 14 bases between. Per the germline V gene, CDR1 is GTSNPN and CDR2 is SVGIG (reference sequence). CDR3 amino acids: CAGSWATETQYF. The CDR3 coding sequence is TGTGCCGGTTCGTGGGCAACAGAGACCCAGTACTTC.

The V call is TRBV27, the J call TRBJ2-1; 14 bases map to TRBD2. J lost 6 bases, V lost 6 bases, and 4 bases had no gene match. The CDR3 spans 15 residues. CDR1 and CDR2 (germline): MNHEY, SMNVEV (reference sequence). The DNA of the CDR3 is TGTGCCAGCAGCTCGGGACTAGCGGGGGTCAATGAGCAGTTCTTC. It translates to CASSSGLAGVNEQFF.

This chain uses TRBV5-4 with TRBJ1-2; 9 bases agree with TRBD1. Germline CDR1 and CDR2: SGHNT and YYREEE (reference sequence). V trimming: 6 bases; J trimming: 5 bases; junction bases outside the gene matches: 8. This CDR3 has 14 amino acids. In DNA, the CDR3 is TGTGCCAGCATGGTACAGGGGGCAGGATATGGCTACACCTTC. This encodes CASMVQGAGYGYTF. The entire variable domain, with the rest obtained from reference TRBV5-4 and TRBJ1-2, is as follows: ETGVTQSPTHLIKTRGQQVTLRCSSQSGHNTVSWYQQALGQGPQFIFQYYREEENGRGNFPPRFSGLQFPNYSSELNVNALELDDSALYLCASMVQGAGYGYTFGSGTRLTVV.

The chain carries TRBV5-6 and TRBJ1-6; D gene unclear. The CDR3 spans 16 residues. V was trimmed by 3 bases and J by 5 bases, leaving 15 bases between them. CDR1 is SGHDT and CDR2 is YYEEEE in the germline V gene. For the CDR3, the DNA is TGTGCCAGCAGCTACCTGGGAGGGTCGAATAATTCACCCCTCCACTTT. Its translation: CASSYLGGSNNSPLHF.

The chain carries TRBV6-6 and TRBJ1-2; D is possibly TRBD1 (5 bases). In germline, CDR1 is MNHNY, CDR2 SVGAGI (reference sequence). The V gene lost 7 bases and the J gene lost 6 bases, with 15 bases spanning the gap. This CDR3 contains 13 residues. DNA of the CDR3: TGTGCCAGCACCGGAAGCAGGGTAAATGGCTACACCTTC. Translating it yields CASTGSRVNGYTF.

The chain has TRBV19 and TRBJ2-7; 7 bases are a match to TRBD1. Germline loops: CDR1 LNHDA, CDR2 SQIVND (reference sequence). V gave up 5 bases and J gave up 5 bases; unmatched junction bases: 3. This CDR3 is built from 12 residues. Here the CDR3 reads CASSGTANEQYF. CDR3 coding DNA: TGTGCCAGTAGTGGGACAGCGAACGAGCAGTACTTC.

This chain connects TRBV19 to TRBJ2-7, with D tentatively TRBD2 (7 bases). Trimming removed 4 bases at V and 6 bases at J, with 16 bases between. The CDR3 consists of 14 residues. CDR1 and CDR2 from the germline V gene are LNHDA and SQIVND (reference sequence). The DNA for the CDR3 is TGTGCCAGTAGTAGTACGGGGGGCGCGTCCGAGCAGTACTTC. This codes for CASSSTGGASEQYF.